Detailed here is one TCR beta chain. The authors' processing: Estimates of nucleated cell counts were drawn from the amplification of reference gene primers. Produced via immunoSEQ multiplex PCR; TCRdb's table is partial and in-frame only. V, J and clone size derive from that table, while D and trimming were established from the DNA sequence. This table holds 380,000 or so clones, roughly 88% found once. V lost 4 bases, J lost 5 bases, and 2 bases stayed unmatched. Germline assignment: CDR1 MGHDK and CDR2 SYGVNS. The CDR3 loop spans 15 amino acids. The data stem from a study of blood T cell repertoires in COVID-19. On the study more broadly: Collection of acute and convalescent COVID-19 samples took place in the United States, Italy and Spain.

This clonotype originated in a woman aged 25 to 39 with acute COVID-19. Sequences were obtained from PBMCs or T cells enriched from blood (not recorded which). The chain is built from TRBV25-1 and TRBJ1-6; 10 bases are a match to TRBD1. CDR3 nucleotide sequence: TGTGCCAGCAGTGGGGGGACAGGGGATAATTCACCCCTCCACTTT. Encoded protein: CASSGGTGDNSPLHF. Filled out from reference TRBV25-1 and TRBJ1-6, the complete variable domain reads EADIYQTPRYLVIGTGKKITLECSQTMGHDKMYWYQQDPGMELHLIHYSYGVNSTEKGDLSSESTVSRIRTEHFPLTLESARPSHTSQYLCASSGGTGDNSPLHFGNGTRLTVT.